This T cell receptor beta chain was sequenced for a study of blood T cell repertoires in COVID-19. Study background: COVID-19 samples, acute and convalescent, were from the United States, Italy and Spain. Sample material is recorded as cDNA or gDNA derived from T cells, B-cell-depleted T cells, or PBMCs.

Germline lookup yields CDR1 MDHEN and CDR2 SYDVKM. The CDR3 extends over 14 amino acids. V was clipped by 7 bases and J by 2 bases, with 15 bases between them. In the original processing: Nucleated cell number was recorded as an estimate derived from reference gene primer amplification. Method: immunoSEQ multiplex PCR; TCRdb's copy keeps in-frame clones and lacks some. V, J and clone size are taken as reported in that table, and D and trimming were inferred from the DNA itself. This sample has tens of thousands of clones, with around 72% found just once. The clonotype was recovered from a woman older than 75 with acute or convalescent COVID-19. The J gene is TRBJ2-7, the V gene TRBV28; D not resolved. Source material: peripheral blood. The CDR3 is CASTLPGLTYEQYF. The CDR3 DNA is TGTGCCAGCACCCTACCGGGTCTAACCTACGAGCAGTACTTC.